This TCR beta chain comes out of a study of OX40 agonist ivuxolimab in advanced cancers. Study at large: Patients' therapy was ivuxolimab, an antibody that acts as an agonist of OX40 (CD134).

Some clones are missing from TCRdb's copy, which holds only in-frame ones; the method was immunoSEQ multiplex PCR. The table records roughly 72,000 clones, about 85% of them present only once. V was cut by 1 base and J by 1 base, with 14 bases left in between. Germline-derived CDR1 and CDR2 are MGHRA and YSYEKL. This CDR3 is 17 amino acids long. The sequence came from an adult with an advanced solid tumor such as melanoma, head and neck, liver or kidney cancer. The starting material was CD4+ or CD8+ T cells sorted from blood, obtained in a trial of the OX40 agonist ivuxolimab. The chain uses TRBV4-1 and TRBJ2-4; possible D gene TRBD2, 5 bases. The CDR3 protein is CASSQGTPTGAKNIQYF. The CDR3 DNA is TGCGCCAGCAGCCAAGGAACCCCAACGGGGGCCAAAAACATTCAGTACTTC.